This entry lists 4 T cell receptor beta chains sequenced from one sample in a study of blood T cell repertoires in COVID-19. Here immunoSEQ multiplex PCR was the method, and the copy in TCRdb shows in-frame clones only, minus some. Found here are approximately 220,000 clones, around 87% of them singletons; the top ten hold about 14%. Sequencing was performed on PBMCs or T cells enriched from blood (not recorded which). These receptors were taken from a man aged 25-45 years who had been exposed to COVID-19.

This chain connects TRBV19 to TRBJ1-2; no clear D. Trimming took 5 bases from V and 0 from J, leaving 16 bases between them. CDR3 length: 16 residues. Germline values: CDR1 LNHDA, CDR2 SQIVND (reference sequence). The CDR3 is CASSARLNAANYGYTF. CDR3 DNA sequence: TGTGCCAGTAGTGCCCGACTCAACGCAGCTAACTATGGCTACACCTTC. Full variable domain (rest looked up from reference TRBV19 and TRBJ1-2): DGGITQSPKYLFRKEGQNVTLSCEQNLNHDAMYWYRQDPGQGLRLIYYSQIVNDFQKGDIAEGYSVSREKKESFPLTVTSAQKNPTAFYLCASSARLNAANYGYTFGSGTRLTVV.

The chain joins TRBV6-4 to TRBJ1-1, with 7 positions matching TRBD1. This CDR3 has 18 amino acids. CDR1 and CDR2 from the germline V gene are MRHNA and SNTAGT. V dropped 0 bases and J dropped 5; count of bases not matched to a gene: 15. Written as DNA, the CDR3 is TGTGCCAGCAGTGACTCGAATTTTAGGCCTGAGGGACAGACTGAAGCTTTCTTT. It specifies CASSDSNFRPEGQTEAFF.

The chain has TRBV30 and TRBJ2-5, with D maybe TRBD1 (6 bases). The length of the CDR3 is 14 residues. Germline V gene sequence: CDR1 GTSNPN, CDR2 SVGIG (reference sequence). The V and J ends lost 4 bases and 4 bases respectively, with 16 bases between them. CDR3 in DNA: TGTGCCTGGACTCTCCGAGGGGGTAGAGAGACCCAGTACTTC. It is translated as CAWTLRGGRETQYF.

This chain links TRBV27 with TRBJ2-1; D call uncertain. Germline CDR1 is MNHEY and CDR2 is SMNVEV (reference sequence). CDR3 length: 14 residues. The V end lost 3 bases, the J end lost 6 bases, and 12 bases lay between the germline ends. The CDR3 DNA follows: TGTGCCAGCAGTTTTGGTCAGGCACTCAATGAGCAGTTCTTC. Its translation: CASSFGQALNEQFF.